Following are 5 T cell receptor beta chains from one sample sequenced in a study of neoadjuvant nivolumab and ipilimumab in lung cancer. The data were produced by immunoSEQ multiplex PCR, yet TCRdb's version contains in-frame clones alone and is incomplete. Found here are approximately 23,000 clones, under 90% of them singletons; the top ten hold roughly 23%. The sequencing here drew on peripheral blood, taken before neoadjuvant nivolumab, alone or with ipilimumab. The source is an adult with non-small cell lung cancer.

V and J are TRBV5-1 and TRBJ2-2; 9 nucleotides line up with TRBD2. Germline V gene lookup returns CDR1 SGHRS and CDR2 YFSETQ. V trimming: 1 base; J trimming: 1 base; junction bases outside the gene matches: 8. The CDR3 has 18 residues. CDR3 in DNA: TGCGCCAGCAGCTTGTTATTCCTTAGCGGGAGGAACACCGGGGAGCTGTTTTTT. It yields the protein CASSLLFLSGRNTGELFF.

J is TRBJ2-1 and V is TRBV11-3; 12 nucleotides line up with TRBD2. The CDR3 spans 16 residues. Germline V lookup: CDR1 SGHNT, CDR2 YENEEA. V was clipped by 5 bases and J by 5 bases; unmatched bases: 7. The CDR3 coding sequence is TGTGCCAGCAGCCCTTGGGCTAGCGGGGGGGACAATGAGCAGTTCTTC. This gives the protein CASSPWASGGDNEQFF.

The rearrangement uses TRBV27 and TRBJ2-7; D may be TRBD1 or TRBD2 (6 bases each). The V end was cut by 6 bases, the J end by 5 bases, with 14 bases between. From germline, CDR1 is MNHEY and CDR2 SMNVEV (reference sequence). This CDR3 comprises 13 residues. CDR3 nucleotide sequence: TGTGCCAGCAGGGGCCGAGGGGGGCACGAGCAGTACTTC. It is translated as CASRGRGGHEQYF.

The chain has TRBV7-2 and TRBJ2-5; no clear D gene. This CDR3 contains 14 residues. The germline V and J ends were trimmed by 5 bases and 2 bases, with 12 bases remaining between them. Germline lookup yields CDR1 SGHTA and CDR2 FQGNSA. Here the CDR3 reads CASSLGPVQETQYF. As DNA, the CDR3 is TGTGCCAGCAGCCTCGGGCCTGTACAAGAGACCCAGTACTTC.

The chain has TRBV29-1 and TRBJ2-3, with D hard to call. This CDR3 is 11 amino acids long. V lost 8 bases and J 5 bases, leaving 11 bases between the germline ends. CDR1 is SQVTM and CDR2 is ANQGSEA in the germline V gene. The CDR3 loop is CSIGPQDTQYF. For the CDR3, the DNA is TGCAGCATCGGACCCCAAGATACGCAGTATTTT.